The T cell receptor (beta chain) under discussion was sequenced for a study of response to subunit inactivated influenza vaccine. Findings and limits, study-wide: The authors offered the suggestion that each seasonal influenza vaccination recruits few new T cells.

There are 15 residues in the CDR3. V lost 1 base, J lost 0 bases, and 7 bases lay in between. This clonotype was detected many times. Its specificity is unknown. One entry per CDR3 protein results from TCRdb running MiXCR on the RT-PCR reads. The sample includes some 600,000 distinct CDR3 sequences, 12% to 15% of them seen just once. The rearrangement links TRBV12-3 or TRBV12-4 to TRBJ2-1; D is perhaps TRBD1 or TRBD2 (6 bases each). The sequence was collected from a man aged 50-59 years who received an inactivated influenza vaccine. Sequenced here: PBMCs from blood, sampled less than 15 days before vaccination. CDR3 loop: CASSLGGASYNEQFF. The CDR3 nucleotides read TGTGCCAGCAGTTTAGGGGGGGCCTCCTACAATGAGCAGTTCTTC.